This T cell receptor (beta chain) was observed in a study of blood T cells in healthy people across ages. Study conclusions and caveats: Donors of long life had a larger count of naive CD4+ cells and greater diversity than aged donors.

V lost 2 bases and J lost 5, with 10 bases in between. The CDR3 length is 15 residues. Primed by a sample-barcoded 5' primer and a J-beta primer mix, a second PCR proceeded for 7 to 11 cycles. MiXCR was run by TCRdb on the 5' RACE reads, yielding one entry per CDR3 protein. The table shows over 500,000 distinct CDR3 sequences, with about 28% occurring only once. A remark on this clonotype: The antigen is unknown.

These same records also appear under a second study, on T cells of mothers and their children. This second report adds: Added by the second PCR's M1S primer were sample barcodes and 2-4 random nucleotides.

Sequenced sample: blood. The sequence was obtained from a boy aged 2 to 10 in good health. The chain has TRBV12-3 or TRBV12-4 and TRBJ2-6; D may be TRBD2 (6 bases). CDR3 in DNA: TGTGCCAGCAGTTTAAGTGGGACTCGGGCCAACGTCCTGACTTTC. This sequence encodes CASSLSGTRANVLTF.